The 18 T cell receptor beta chains below all came from one sample that was sequenced in a study of blood T cell repertoires in COVID-19 (dated by TCRdb to between 2020 and 2021). Library preparation was by the immunoSEQ multiplex PCR assay. TCRdb's version of the immuneACCESS table is confined to in-frame rearrangements and falls short of the full clone set. An unresolved V gene accounts for under half of the shortfall where checked; the remainder is of unknown origin. The sample data list about 350,000 clones, and roughly 87% of these were observed just once. More than 0.8% of the sample is held by the ten biggest clonotypes. The sequencing sample was made of PBMCs or T cells enriched from blood (not recorded which). Receptor source: a woman younger than 45 who had recovered from COVID-19.

The chain employs TRBV10-3 and TRBJ2-3, with D perhaps matching TRBD2 (6 bases). This CDR3 has 15 amino acids. Germline loops: CDR1 ENHRY, CDR2 SYGVKD. Deletions cut 7 bases from V and 0 bases from J, with 14 bases between. The CDR3 coding sequence is TGTGCCATCACTCAGGGAGGAGGTAGCACAGATACGCAGTATTTT. Amino acids: CAITQGGGSTDTQYF.

This chain connects TRBV10-3 to TRBJ2-7; TRBD1 matches 7 bases. V shed 5 bases, J shed 6 bases, and the junction held 7 bases outside the gene matches. The CDR3 runs 13 residues. The V gene's germline CDR1 is ENHRY and CDR2 SYGVKD. CDR3 in amino acids: CAISTGDGVEQYF. The CDR3 DNA is TGTGCCATCAGTACAGGGGACGGGGTCGAGCAGTACTTC.

The chain links TRBV19 to TRBJ2-1, with 14 bases identical to TRBD2. Trimming removed 6 bases from V and 6 bases from J; junction bases left unmatched: 4. Germline V lookup: CDR1 LNHDA, CDR2 SQIVND (reference sequence). CDR3 size: 15 residues. Here the CDR3 DNA reads TGTGCCAGTAGGGAGGGGACTAGCGGGGGCAATGAGCAGTTCTTC. As protein: CASREGTSGGNEQFF.

The chain joins TRBV5-6 to TRBJ2-2; possible D gene TRBD2, 6 bases. The germline CDR1 and CDR2 sequences are SGHDT and YYEEEE. Trimming pared 4 bases from V and 5 bases from J, leaving 12 bases between. This CDR3 is 14 amino acids long. CDR3 amino acids: CASSGGMNTGELFF. For the CDR3, the DNA is TGTGCCAGCAGCGGGGGGATGAATACCGGGGAGCTGTTTTTT.

This clone was observed a handful of times. The CDR3 DNA reads TGTGCCAGCAGCCCCCAACGGGGGACTAACTATGGCTACACCTTC. Protein: CASSPQRGTNYGYTF. The J gene is TRBJ1-2, the V gene TRBV5-4; D may be TRBD1 (5 bases). The CDR3 length is 15 residues. Germline V CDR1 and CDR2: SGHNT, YYREEE (reference sequence). Trimming took 4 bases from V and 0 from J, leaving 13 bases between them. Using reference TRBV5-4 and TRBJ1-2 for the parts outside the CDR3, the full variable domain is ETGVTQSPTHLIKTRGQQVTLRCSSQSGHNTVSWYQQALGQGPQFIFQYYREEENGRGNFPPRFSGLQFPNYSSELNVNALELDDSALYLCASSPQRGTNYGYTFGSGTRLTVV.

Here the CDR3 DNA reads TGTGCCAGCAGCTTGCCCGGGACAACAAATTCACCCCTCCACTTT. Translating it yields CASSLPGTTNSPLHF. The V call is TRBV5-4, the J call TRBJ1-6; D possibly corresponds to TRBD1 (6 bases). The CDR3 extends over 15 amino acids. Germline V gene sequence: CDR1 SGHNT, CDR2 YYREEE (reference sequence). V lost 1 base to trimming and J lost 7 bases, with 12 bases between them.

The chain links TRBV6-5 to TRBJ1-2; 7 bases are a match to TRBD1. The J segment lost 4 bases and the V segment lost 6 bases, leaving 5 bases of the junction unmatched. The length of the CDR3 is 13 residues. Germline CDR1 and CDR2: MNHEY and SVGAGI. In DNA, the CDR3 is TGTGCCAGCAGCGGGACAGACTTCTATGGCTACACCTTC. This sequence encodes CASSGTDFYGYTF.

The V and J genes are TRBV28 and TRBJ1-2, with D possibly matching TRBD1 (5 bases). Germline loops: CDR1 MDHEN, CDR2 SYDVKM. Trimming took 6 bases from V and 4 from J, leaving 18 bases between them. This CDR3 has 15 residues. As DNA, the CDR3 is TGTGCCAGCAGGACGGAGGGACGGTTTTTCTATGGCTACACCTTC. Its protein is CASRTEGRFFYGYTF.

In this sample, this clone turned up a few times. This sequence joins TRBV7-8 and TRBJ1-6, with 10 bases matching TRBD1. V lost 5 bases and J lost 5; bases outside the gene matches: 3. Germline V lookup: CDR1 SGHVS, CDR2 FQNEAQ. The CDR3 is made up of 15 amino acids. The CDR3 DNA reads TGTGCCAGCAGCGCCGGGACAGGGGATAATTCACCCCTCCACTTT. It specifies CASSAGTGDNSPLHF.

The chain uses TRBV21-1 and TRBJ1-2; TRBD1 is the table's D call, not checked against the DNA. TRBV21-1 is marked as a pseudogene. CDR3 length equals 11 residues. CDR3 sequence reads: CASTSQYGYTF. CDR3 sequence (DNA): TGTGCCAGCACCTCACAATATGGCTACACCTTC.

This chain joins TRBV4-3 and TRBJ1-4; TRBD1 matches at 7 bases. V lost 4 bases, J lost 7 bases, and 9 bases stayed unmatched. This CDR3 region has 15 residues. Germline V gene sequence: CDR1 LGHNA, CDR2 YSLEER. CDR3 DNA sequence: TGCGCCAGCAGCCCACGACAGGGTGAAGGTGAAAAACTGTTTTTT. Translation: CASSPRQGEGEKLFF.

The chain links TRBV10-2 to TRBJ2-3, with TRBD1 matching 9 bases. CDR3 length equals 15 residues. V lost 2 bases and J lost 1; bases outside the gene matches: 1. Per the germline V gene, CDR1 is WSHSY and CDR2 is SAAADI. The CDR3 sequence is CASSEGQGRTDTQYF. CDR3 bases: TGCGCCAGCAGTGAGGGACAGGGGCGCACAGATACGCAGTATTTT.

In this sample, this clone turned up a few times. J is TRBJ1-5 and V is TRBV6-6; tentatively, D is TRBD1 (6 bases). Trimming left V 6 bases short and J 6 bases short, with 9 bases between. Germline lookup yields CDR1 MNHNY and CDR2 SVGAGI (reference sequence). The CDR3 has 12 residues. This CDR3 is CASRQGSQPQHF. In DNA, the CDR3 is TGTGCCAGCAGACAGGGCAGTCAGCCCCAGCATTTT.

The V and J genes are TRBV27 and TRBJ2-7, with 9 nucleotides matching TRBD1. Germline values: CDR1 MNHEY, CDR2 SMNVEV (reference sequence). Trimming removed 5 bases from V and 2 bases from J; junction bases left unmatched: 4. The CDR3 sequence is 14 residues long. In DNA, the CDR3 is TGTGCCAGCAGTATACAGGGGGCGGCCTACGAGCAGTACTTC. Translation: CASSIQGAAYEQYF.

The chain is built from TRBV7-6 and TRBJ2-7; D might be TRBD1 (5 bases). The CDR3 spans 14 residues. Germline V gives CDR1 SGHVS, CDR2 FNYEAQ. Trimming stripped 1 base from V and 7 bases from J, with 14 bases between. CDR3 amino acids: CASSLDRTPGEQYF. The CDR3 DNA reads as TGTGCCAGCAGCTTAGACCGGACCCCAGGGGAGCAGTACTTC.

The genes are TRBV28 and TRBJ1-1, with TRBD1 matching over 8 bases. The CDR3 length is 15 residues. The germline V gene encodes CDR1 MDHEN and CDR2 SYDVKM. J gave up 8 bases and V 7 bases, and 15 bases lay outside the gene matches. CDR3 protein: CASTSKRAGGMEAFF. The CDR3, as DNA: TGTGCCAGCACCTCGAAAAGGGCAGGGGGCATGGAAGCTTTCTTT.

The V call is TRBV5-5, the J call TRBJ2-7, with D uncertain. The ends were cut back, 4 bases at V and 0 bases at J, with 11 bases in the middle. Germline CDR1 SGHKS, CDR2 YYEKEE (reference sequence). The CDR3 contains 14 residues. This chain's CDR3 is CASSIDWSSYEQYF. DNA for the CDR3: TGTGCCAGCAGCATCGACTGGAGCTCCTACGAGCAGTACTTC. Variable domain in full (rest from reference TRBV5-5 and TRBJ2-7): DAGVTQSPTHLIKTRGQQVTLRCSPISGHKSVSWYQQVLGQGPQFIFQYYEKEERGRGNFPDRFSARQFPNYSSELNVNALLLGDSALYLCASSIDWSSYEQYFGPGTRLTVT.

The count of this clone is one. V usage is TRBV5-1 and J usage is TRBJ2-7; 8 nucleotides match TRBD1. With V trimmed by 4 bases and J by 4 bases, 13 bases remained unmatched. Per the germline V gene, CDR1 is SGHRS and CDR2 is YFSETQ. This CDR3 spans 16 amino acids. The DNA for the CDR3 is TGCGCCAGCAGCCTGTTCGGACAGGGAAGTACGTACGAGCAGTACTTC. Its protein is CASSLFGQGSTYEQYF.